This passage covers 8 T cell receptor beta chains from one sample sequenced in a study of human versus mouse CDR3 diversity and MHC coevolution. Generated by immunoSEQ multiplex PCR, the TCRdb table keeps only in-frame clones and is missing some. The data show roughly 81,000 clones, approximately 92% seen once. Material for sequencing was naive CD4+ T cells from blood. The subset is: CD45RO-negative CD62L-positive naive CD4 T cells. The source of these receptors is a person aged 30 to 70 in good health.

The J gene is TRBJ2-7, the V gene TRBV9; no reliable D call. The CDR3 is made up of 14 amino acids. Trimming took 2 bases from V and 0 from J, leaving 9 bases between them. Germline loops: CDR1 SGDLS, CDR2 YYNGEE. The CDR3 sequence: CASSVTVSSYEQYF. For the CDR3, the DNA is TGTGCCAGCAGCGTCACTGTTAGCTCCTACGAGCAGTACTTC.

The chain employs TRBV30 and TRBJ1-1, with 7 bases fitting TRBD1. The germline CDR1 and CDR2 sequences are GTSNPN and SVGIG (reference sequence). This CDR3 is 13 amino acids long. The V and J ends lost 2 bases and 3 bases, in that order; junction bases with no gene match: 3. CDR3 DNA: TGTGCCTGGAGTCACAGGGGATACACTGAAGCTTTCTTT. Encoded protein: CAWSHRGYTEAFF.

The rearrangement links TRBV7-2 to TRBJ2-1; 11 bases agree with TRBD2. Germline V gene data show CDR1 as SGHTA and CDR2 as FQGNSA. This CDR3 contains 14 residues. V lost 2 bases, J lost 13 bases, and 7 bases stayed unmatched. The CDR3 region has the DNA TGTGCCAGCAGCTTACAAGCTAGCGGGGGGCGACAGTTCTTC. Its translation: CASSLQASGGRQFF. Drawing the rest from reference TRBV7-2 and TRBJ2-1, the complete variable domain is GAGVSQSPSNKVTEKGKDVELRCDPISGHTALYWYRQSLGQGLEFLIYFQGNSAPDKSGLPSDRFSAERTGGSVSTLTIQRTQQEDSAVYLCASSLQASGGRQFFGPGTRLTVL.

The CDR3 DNA is TGTGCTTCCTCCCGGGACAGGAACACCGGGGAGCTGTTTTTT. Its translation is CASSRDRNTGELFF. The V and J genes are TRBV12-5 and TRBJ2-2; 7 nucleotides line up with TRBD1. CDR1 and CDR2 (germline): LGHNT, FRNRAP. There are 14 residues in the CDR3. V gave up 11 bases and J gave up 1 base; unmatched junction bases: 7.

The chain employs TRBV28 and TRBJ1-5; 7 bases line up with TRBD1. This CDR3 comprises 13 residues. Germline lookup yields CDR1 MDHEN and CDR2 SYDVKM. With V trimmed by 6 bases and J by 3 bases, 2 bases remained unmatched. The CDR3, as DNA: TGTGCCAGCAGACAGGGGTTCAATCAGCCCCAGCATTTT. Protein product: CASRQGFNQPQHF. The full variable domain, with the rest looked up from reference TRBV28 and TRBJ1-5, is DVKVTQSSRYLVKRTGEKVFLECVQDMDHENMFWYRQDPGLGLRLIYFSYDVKMKEKGDIPEGYSVSREKKERFSLILESASTNQTSMYLCASRQGFNQPQHFGDGTRLSIL.

This clone has only a few counts. The CDR3 region is CSLKREGLDTQYF. The CDR3 DNA reads as TGCAGCTTGAAGCGGGAGGGCCTCGATACGCAGTATTTT. This sequence joins TRBV29-1 and TRBJ2-3; 10 nucleotides line up with TRBD2. The V segment lost 8 bases and the J segment 6 bases; nucleotides outside the gene matches: 8. CDR1 is SQVTM and CDR2 is ANQGSEA in the germline V gene. The CDR3 runs to 13 residues.

The chain is built from TRBV4-3 and TRBJ2-3, with D possibly being TRBD1 (6 bases). With 4 bases removed from V and 4 bases from J, the gap between germline ends came to 18 bases. The CDR3 extends over 16 amino acids. Germline V gives CDR1 LGHNA, CDR2 YSLEER. CDR3 residues: CASSPSTTGGADTQYF. DNA of the CDR3: TGCGCCAGCAGCCCCTCGACGACAGGAGGTGCAGATACGCAGTATTTT.

The chain employs TRBV6-1 and TRBJ1-2; 7 nucleotides match TRBD1. The CDR3 has 14 amino acids. V shed 4 bases, J shed 1 base, and the junction held 3 bases outside the gene matches. Germline V CDR1 and CDR2: MNHNS, SASEGT. CDR3 nucleotide sequence: TGTGCCAGCAGTGGGGACAGAGGTAACTATGGCTACACCTTC. Its protein is CASSGDRGNYGYTF.